The clone carrying this T cell receptor beta chain was detected ten times or more. Its antigen is still unknown. Generation of TCR beta libraries employed quantitative 5'-RACE incorporating molecular barcodes. TCRdb reprocessed the 5' RACE reads via MiXCR and lists one record per CDR3 protein. Among under 400,000 distinct CDR3 sequences listed, 9.5% to 13% were seen once. Germline CDR1 and CDR2: SNHLY and FYNNEI. V shed 0 bases and J 12 bases; nucleotides not matched to a gene: 11. The CDR3 is made up of 15 amino acids. The data belong to a study of CD8 T cells in ankylosing spondylitis. Study-level findings and limits: Previous work reported some of these motif variants in the synovial fluid and blood of reactive arthritis. Blood of patients with ankylosing spondylitis appeared to be characterized by a TCR beta motif of 8 or 9 highly homologous variants.

This sequence was found in a female donor with ankylosing spondylitis or in good health (not recorded which). The chain couples TRBV2 to TRBJ2-1; TRBD1 matches 7 bases. Sequenced input: blood, either unsorted or a sorted T cell fraction (not recorded which). In DNA form, the CDR3 reads TGTGCCAGCAGTGAAGCGCTTCTCGCTTCAGGGGGGCAGTTCTTC. Residues: CASSEALLASGGQFF.